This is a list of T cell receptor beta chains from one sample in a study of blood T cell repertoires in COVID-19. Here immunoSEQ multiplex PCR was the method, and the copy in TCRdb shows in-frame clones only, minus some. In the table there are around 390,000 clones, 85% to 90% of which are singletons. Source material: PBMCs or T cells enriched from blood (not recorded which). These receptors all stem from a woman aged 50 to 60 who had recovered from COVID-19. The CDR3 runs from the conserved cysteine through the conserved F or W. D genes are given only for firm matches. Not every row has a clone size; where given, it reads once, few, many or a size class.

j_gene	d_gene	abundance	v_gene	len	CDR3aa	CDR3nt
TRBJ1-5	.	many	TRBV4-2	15	CASSQYTGSNQPQHF	TGTGCCAGCAGCCAGTATACAGGTTCCAATCAGCCCCAGCATTTT
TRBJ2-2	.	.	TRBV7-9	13	CASSQGATGELFF	TGTGCCAGCAGCCAAGGGGCCACCGGGGAGCTGTTTTTT
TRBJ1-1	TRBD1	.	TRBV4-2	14	CASSPRGDNTEAFF	TGTGCCAGCAGCCCCAGGGGGGATAACACTGAAGCTTTCTTT
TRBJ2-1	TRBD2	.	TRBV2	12	CASNRLAAEQFF	TGTGCCAGCAATCGACTAGCGGCAGAGCAGTTCTTC
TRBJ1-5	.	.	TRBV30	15	CAWSTNRGSNQPQHF	TGTGCCTGGAGCACCAACCGGGGAAGCAATCAGCCCCAGCATTTT
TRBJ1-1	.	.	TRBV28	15	CASSPAAGMNTEAFF	TGTGCCAGCAGCCCCGCCGCGGGAATGAACACTGAAGCTTTCTTT
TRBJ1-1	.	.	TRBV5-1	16	CASRLTGYRMNTEAFF	TGCGCCAGCAGGTTGACAGGATACAGAATGAACACTGAAGCTTTCTTT
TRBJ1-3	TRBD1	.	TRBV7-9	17	CASSLRGQADSGNTIYF	TGTGCCAGCAGCTTAAGGGGGCAGGCAGACTCTGGAAACACCATATATTTT
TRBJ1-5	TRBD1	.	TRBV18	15	CASSPQTGTEQPQHF	TGTGCCAGCTCACCGCAAACAGGGACAGAACAGCCCCAGCATTTT
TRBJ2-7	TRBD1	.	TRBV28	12	CASTRQGYEQYF	TGTGCCAGCACTAGACAGGGCTACGAGCAGTACTTC
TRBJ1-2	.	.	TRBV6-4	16	CASSDSGADGNYGYTF	TGTGCCAGCAGTGACTCGGGGGCTGATGGTAACTATGGCTACACCTTC
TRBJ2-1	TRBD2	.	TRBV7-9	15	CASSFGTSEDNEQFF	TGTGCCAGCAGCTTTGGGACTAGCGAGGACAATGAGCAGTTCTTC
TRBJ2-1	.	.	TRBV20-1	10	CSAKHIEQFF	TGCAGTGCTAAACATATTGAGCAGTTCTTC
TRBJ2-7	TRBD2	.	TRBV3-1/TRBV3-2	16	CASSHLGLAGPHEQYF	TGTGCCAGCAGCCATCTCGGACTAGCGGGGCCCCACGAGCAGTACTTC
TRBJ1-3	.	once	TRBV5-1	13	CASQTDSGNTIYF	TGCGCCTCCCAGACAGACTCTGGAAACACCATATATTTT
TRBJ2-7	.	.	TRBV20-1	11	CSARVGRQQYF	TGCAGTGCTAGAGTCGGCAGGCAGCAGTACTTC
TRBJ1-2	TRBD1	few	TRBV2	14	CASLRGRGEYGYTF	TGTGCCAGCCTCAGGGGCAGGGGGGAATATGGCTACACCTTC
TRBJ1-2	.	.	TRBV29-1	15	CSVDPTGRGVDGYTF	TGCAGCGTTGACCCGACGGGTCGGGGTGTGGACGGCTACACCTTC
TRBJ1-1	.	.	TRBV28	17	CASSFRFRADYNTEAFF	TGTGCCAGCAGTTTCCGGTTTCGGGCAGACTATAACACTGAAGCTTTCTTT
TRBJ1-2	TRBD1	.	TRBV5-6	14	CASALNRGQGGYTF	TGTGCCAGCGCATTGAACAGGGGCCAGGGAGGCTACACCTTC
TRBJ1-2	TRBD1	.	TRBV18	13	CASSPGQGGGYTF	TGTGCCAGCTCACCCGGACAGGGAGGAGGCTACACCTTC
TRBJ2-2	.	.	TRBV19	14	CASSIDPDTGELFF	TGTGCCAGTAGTATAGATCCGGACACCGGGGAGCTGTTTTTT
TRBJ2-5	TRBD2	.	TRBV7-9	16	CASSLTGGTSGETQYF	TGTGCCAGCAGCTTAACGGGGGGGACTAGCGGAGAGACCCAGTACTTC
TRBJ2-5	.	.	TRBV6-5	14	CASSYSTSGETQYF	TGTGCCAGCAGTTACTCGACTAGTGGGGAGACCCAGTACTTC
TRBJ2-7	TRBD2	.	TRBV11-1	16	CASSQTSGGLPYEQYF	TGTGCCAGCAGCCAGACTAGCGGGGGCCTACCCTACGAGCAGTACTTC
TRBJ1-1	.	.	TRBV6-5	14	CASSQLGGTTEAFF	TGTGCCAGCAGCCAACTCGGGGGGACCACTGAAGCTTTCTTT
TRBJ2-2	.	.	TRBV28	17	CASSFQVRGMSTGELFF	TGTGCCAGCAGTTTCCAGGTCCGGGGAATGAGCACCGGGGAGCTGTTTTTT
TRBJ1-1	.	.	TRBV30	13	CAWSVGGVTEAFF	TGTGCCTGGAGTGTAGGGGGGGTCACTGAAGCTTTCTTT
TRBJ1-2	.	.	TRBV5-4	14	CASSIMGVNYGYTF	TGTGCCAGCAGCATAATGGGCGTAAACTATGGCTACACCTTC